These 16 T cell receptor beta chains share one sample of origin, sequenced in a study of blood T cell repertoires in COVID-19. The method was immunoSEQ multiplex PCR; TCRdb's version includes in-frame clones alone and lacks a portion of them. Among tens of thousands of clones, roughly 85% were seen once, and the ten largest hold around 4.5%. Sample: peripheral blood. These receptors all come from a man aged 55 to 70 with COVID-19, enrolled during active disease.

The chain uses TRBV11-3 and TRBJ1-3, with D perhaps matching TRBD1 (5 bases). Germline V gene sequence: CDR1 SGHNT, CDR2 YENEEA. V was shortened by 7 bases and J by 1 base, with 20 bases between the two germline ends. This CDR3 comprises 17 residues. The CDR3 coding sequence is TGTGCCAGCACCTGGGGGGGATCCGGCAGTTCTGGAAACACCATATATTTT. This codes for CASTWGGSGSSGNTIYF.

This chain links TRBV30 with TRBJ2-5; 11 bases agree with TRBD2. The CDR3 is made up of 14 amino acids. After removal of 8 bases from V and 5 bases from J, the junction contained 10 bases not matched to a gene. Germline V gene data show CDR1 as GTSNPN and CDR2 as SVGIG (reference sequence). The CDR3 DNA follows: TGTGCCACGGGGCTAGCGGGAGGAGGGGAGACCCAGTACTTC. It yields the protein CATGLAGGGETQYF.

The J gene is TRBJ2-5, the V gene TRBV6-5, with a weak D call TRBD1 (6 bases). Trimming stripped 6 bases from V and 9 bases from J, with 17 bases between. Per the germline V gene, CDR1 is MNHEY and CDR2 is SVGAGI. The CDR3 loop spans 13 amino acids. Here the CDR3 reads CASSSGQTRAQYF. CDR3 in DNA: TGTGCCAGCAGCTCAGGACAGACGAGGGCCCAGTACTTC.

CDR3 protein: CASPGDWASGTRGTDTQYF. CDR3 in DNA: TGTGCCAGCCCCGGGGATTGGGCTAGCGGGACGCGGGGCACAGATACGCAGTATTTT. The gene calls are TRBV5-8 and TRBJ2-3; 9 nucleotides agree with TRBD2. Germline lookup yields CDR1 SGHTS and CDR2 YDEGEE. With V trimmed by 7 bases and J by 1 base, 19 bases remained unmatched. The CDR3 totals 19 residues.

This chain joins TRBV11-2 and TRBJ2-7; maybe TRBD2 (5 bases). V shed 1 base and J shed 1 base, with 8 bases lying between them. Germline CDR1 reads SGHAT; CDR2 reads FQNNGV. CDR3 length: 14 residues. CDR3 sequence (DNA): TGTGCCAGCAGCTTAGGTCGGGGTTCCTACGAGCAGTACTTC. Amino acids: CASSLGRGSYEQYF.

The V gene is TRBV29-1, the J gene TRBJ1-1, with D possibly being TRBD1 (6 bases). Trimming cost V 7 bases and J 4 bases, with 10 bases left between them. The germline CDR1 and CDR2 sequences are SQVTM and ANQGSEA. CDR3 size: 11 residues. CDR3 DNA: TGCAGCGGGGGGGCGGGCACTGAAGCTTTCTTT. This sequence encodes CSGGAGTEAFF. Based on the CDR3 plus reference TRBV29-1 and TRBJ1-1, the full variable domain is SAVISQKPSRDICQRGTSLTIQCQVDSQVTMMFWYRQQPGQSLTLIATANQGSEATYESGFVIDKFPISRPNLTFSTLTVSNMSPEDSSIYLCSGGAGTEAFFGQGTRLTVV.

This chain connects TRBV5-4 to TRBJ2-3, with TRBD2 matching 7 bases. Looked up from germline, CDR1 is SGHNT and CDR2 is YYREEE (reference sequence). Losses at the gene ends were 4 bases for V and 3 bases for J; bases not matched to a gene: 5. This CDR3 contains 14 residues. CDR3 DNA sequence: TGTGCCAGCAGCCCTCGCGGGAGAACAGATACGCAGTATTTT. Its protein product is CASSPRGRTDTQYF.

The chain carries TRBV3-1 (or the pseudogene TRBV3-2) and TRBJ1-3; TRBD1 agrees at 9 bases. Germline lookup yields CDR1 LGHDT and CDR2 YNNKEL (reference sequence). The CDR3 contains 16 residues. With 4 bases clipped from V and 1 base from J, the junction kept 5 bases outside the gene matches. The CDR3 coding sequence is TGTGCCAGCAGCCTAGGGGGACAGGGATCTGGAAACACCATATATTTT. It is translated as CASSLGGQGSGNTIYF.

The V gene is TRBV4-2, the J gene TRBJ1-3; tentative D call: TRBD1 (5 bases). V was pared by 4 bases and J by 1 base, with 14 bases between. The CDR3 is made up of 16 amino acids. Germline lookup yields CDR1 LGHNA and CDR2 YNFKEQ. The CDR3: CASSPGHPASGNTIYF. The CDR3 nucleotides read TGTGCCAGCAGCCCTGGACACCCGGCGTCTGGAAACACCATATATTTT.

The gene calls are TRBV2 and TRBJ1-4; D unclear. Per the germline V gene, CDR1 is SNHLY and CDR2 is FYNNEI. Trimming cost V 4 bases and J 3 bases, with 6 bases left between them. The CDR3 has 13 residues. The CDR3 sequence is CASSANPNEKLFF. CDR3 in DNA: TGTGCCAGCAGTGCTAACCCTAATGAAAAACTGTTTTTT. The whole variable domain, filled in from reference TRBV2 and TRBJ1-4, reads EPEVTQTPSHQVTQMGQEVILRCVPISNHLYFYWYRQILGQKVEFLVSFYNNEISEKSEIFDDQFSVERPDGSNFTLKIRSTKLEDSAMYFCASSANPNEKLFFGSGTQLSVL.

The chain joins TRBV2 to TRBJ2-1; the match to TRBD2 covers 10 bases. V lost 9 bases, J lost 8 bases, and 7 bases stayed unmatched. CDR3 length equals 13 residues. Germline CDR1 SNHLY, CDR2 FYNNEI. This chain's CDR3 is CASSGGFRDEQFF. In nucleotides, the CDR3 is TGTGCCAGTAGCGGGGGGTTTCGGGATGAGCAGTTCTTC. The whole variable domain, filled in from reference TRBV2 and TRBJ2-1, reads EPEVTQTPSHQVTQMGQEVILRCVPISNHLYFYWYRQILGQKVEFLVSFYNNEISEKSEIFDDQFSVERPDGSNFTLKIRSTKLEDSAMYFCASSGGFRDEQFFGPGTRLTVL.

V usage is TRBV28 and J usage is TRBJ1-2, with 7 bases that match TRBD1. CDR1 and CDR2 (germline): MDHEN, SYDVKM. The junction had 1 base not matched to a gene; V was cut back by 0 bases and J by 0 bases. The CDR3 consists of 15 residues. CDR3 residues: CASSLWGTANYGYTF. CDR3 nucleotide sequence: TGTGCCAGCAGTTTATGGGGGACAGCTAACTATGGCTACACCTTC.

V usage is TRBV27 and J usage is TRBJ1-2; 8 nucleotides align to TRBD1. The CDR3 loop spans 13 amino acids. From germline, CDR1 is MNHEY and CDR2 SMNVEV (reference sequence). With V trimmed by 3 bases and J by 6 bases, 3 bases remained unmatched. CDR3 bases: TGTGCCAGCAGTTTGAGGACAGGGAATGGCTACACCTTC. This translates into CASSLRTGNGYTF.

The CDR3 DNA reads TGTGCCAGCAGCTTAGGGGACAGGGGCAAGTATGGCTACACCTTC. As protein: CASSLGDRGKYGYTF. The genes are TRBV7-9 and TRBJ1-2, with 10 bases lining up with TRBD1. After removal of 1 base from V and 5 bases from J, the junction contained 4 bases not matched to a gene. Germline CDR1 reads SEHNR; CDR2 reads FQNEAQ (reference sequence). The CDR3 has 15 residues.

The J gene is TRBJ2-1, the V gene TRBV20-1, with D perhaps matching TRBD1 (5 bases). Per the germline V gene, CDR1 is DFQATT and CDR2 is SNEGSKA (reference sequence). The V end was cut by 3 bases, the J end by 7 bases, with 7 bases between. This CDR3 region has 11 residues. The CDR3 is CSASQGNEQFF. In DNA form, the CDR3 reads TGCAGTGCTAGTCAGGGAAATGAGCAGTTCTTC.

V is TRBV9 and J is TRBJ2-5, with 12 bases aligning to TRBD2. This CDR3 region has 16 residues. V shed 4 bases, J shed 1 base, and the junction held 5 bases outside the gene matches. From germline, CDR1 is SGDLS and CDR2 YYNGEE. CDR3 in amino acids: CASSTPGLAGQETQYF. In DNA form, the CDR3 reads TGTGCCAGCAGCACCCCGGGACTAGCGGGCCAAGAGACCCAGTACTTC.